The clone carrying this T cell receptor beta chain has just one count. Its matching antigen is unknown. The data derive from a study of CD8 T cells in Susac syndrome. Study conclusions and caveats: By the study's own acknowledgment, its TCR sequencing and HLA analysis included relatively few individuals.

This CDR3 has 14 residues. V dropped 2 bases and J dropped 4; count of bases not matched to a gene: 1. In germline, CDR1 is LGHNA, CDR2 YSLEER. Random hexamers were used to reverse transcribe an amount of roughly 0.45 to 1 ug RNA. By means of immunoSEQ multiplex PCR, TCR beta CDR3 spanning 54 Vbeta and 13 Jbeta underwent amplification. TCRdb used MiXCR to reprocess the immunoSEQ multiplex PCR reads, holding one entry per CDR3 protein. This repertoire shows approximately 150,000 distinct CDR3 sequences, about 92% found once; its top ten account for roughly 0.08%. TCR beta sequencing was performed on blood CD8+ and CD4+ T cells. TEMRA cells were FACS-enriched and CD8+ and CD4+ T cells negatively isolated.

The receptor comes from a human donor in good health. The sample consisted of CD4+ T cells from PBMCs. The chain carries TRBV4-3 and TRBJ2-5, with 10 bases matching TRBD2. The CDR3 is CASSQRTSGETQYF. For the CDR3, the DNA is TGCGCCAGCAGCCAACGGACTAGCGGAGAGACCCAGTACTTC.